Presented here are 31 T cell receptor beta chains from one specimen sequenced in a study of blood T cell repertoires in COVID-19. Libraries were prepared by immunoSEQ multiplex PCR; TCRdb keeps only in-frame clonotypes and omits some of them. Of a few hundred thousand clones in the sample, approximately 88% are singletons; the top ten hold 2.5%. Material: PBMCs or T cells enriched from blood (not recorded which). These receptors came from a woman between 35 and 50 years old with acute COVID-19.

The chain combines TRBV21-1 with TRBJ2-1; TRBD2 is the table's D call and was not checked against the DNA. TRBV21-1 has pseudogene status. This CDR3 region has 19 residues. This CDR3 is CASSKSPGLAGIKVHEQFF. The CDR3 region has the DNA TGTGCCAGCAGCAAGAGTCCGGGACTAGCGGGCATAAAGGTCCATGAGCAGTTCTTC.

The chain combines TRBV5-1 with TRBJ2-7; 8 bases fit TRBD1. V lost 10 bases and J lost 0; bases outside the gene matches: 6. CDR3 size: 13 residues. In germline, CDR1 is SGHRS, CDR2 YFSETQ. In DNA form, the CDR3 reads TGCGCCTCAAACAGGGGGGACTCCTACGAGCAGTACTTC. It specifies CASNRGDSYEQYF.

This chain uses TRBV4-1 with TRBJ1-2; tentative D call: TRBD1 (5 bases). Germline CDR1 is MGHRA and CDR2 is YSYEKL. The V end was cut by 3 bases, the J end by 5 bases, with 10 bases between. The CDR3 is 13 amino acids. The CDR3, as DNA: TGCGCCAGCAGCCATAGACAGCAATATGGCTACACCTTC. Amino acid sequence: CASSHRQQYGYTF.

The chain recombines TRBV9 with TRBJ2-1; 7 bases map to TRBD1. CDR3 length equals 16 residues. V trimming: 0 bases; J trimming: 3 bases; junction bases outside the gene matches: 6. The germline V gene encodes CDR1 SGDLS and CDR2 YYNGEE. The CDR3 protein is CASSVARAGGYNEQFF. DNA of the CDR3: TGTGCCAGCAGCGTAGCTCGGGCAGGGGGCTACAATGAGCAGTTCTTC.

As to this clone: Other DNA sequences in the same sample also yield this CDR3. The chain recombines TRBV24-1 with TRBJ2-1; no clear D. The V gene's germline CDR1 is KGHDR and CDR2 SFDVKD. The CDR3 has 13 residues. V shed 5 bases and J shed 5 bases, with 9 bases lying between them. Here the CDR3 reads CATSATVHNEQFF. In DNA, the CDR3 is TGTGCCACCAGTGCCACAGTCCACAATGAGCAGTTCTTC.

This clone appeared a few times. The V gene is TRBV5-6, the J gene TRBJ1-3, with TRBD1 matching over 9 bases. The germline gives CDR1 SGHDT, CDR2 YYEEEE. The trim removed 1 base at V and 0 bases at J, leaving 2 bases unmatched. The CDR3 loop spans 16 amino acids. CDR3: CASSLTTGGSGNTIYF. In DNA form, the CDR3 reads TGTGCCAGCAGCTTGACGACAGGGGGCTCTGGAAACACCATATATTTT.

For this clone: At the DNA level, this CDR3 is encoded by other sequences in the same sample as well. Here the CDR3 reads CASSPERVTDTQYF. Here the CDR3 DNA reads TGTGCCAGCTCACCTGAGAGGGTGACAGATACGCAGTATTTT. The V call is TRBV18, the J call TRBJ2-3; D may be TRBD2 (5 bases). Germline CDR1 reads KGHSH; CDR2 reads LQKENI. CDR3 size: 14 residues. Deletions cut 3 bases from V and 3 bases from J, with 10 bases between.

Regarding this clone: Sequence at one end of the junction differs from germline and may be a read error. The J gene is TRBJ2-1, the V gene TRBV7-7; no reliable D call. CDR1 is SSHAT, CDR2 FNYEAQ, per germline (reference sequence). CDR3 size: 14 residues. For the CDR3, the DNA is TGTGCTAGCAGCCCCTACCGCTCCTACAATGAGCAGTTCTTC. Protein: CASSPYRSYNEQFF.

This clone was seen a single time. CDR3 loop: CASSLRDTDYGYTF. The CDR3 nucleotides are TGTGCCAGCAGCCTCCGGGACACAGACTATGGCTACACCTTC. The chain recombines TRBV5-5 with TRBJ1-2, with TRBD1 as a possible D gene (6 bases). The ends were cut back, 4 bases at V and 3 bases at J, with 13 bases in the middle. The CDR3 totals 14 residues. The V gene's germline CDR1 is SGHKS and CDR2 YYEKEE (reference sequence).

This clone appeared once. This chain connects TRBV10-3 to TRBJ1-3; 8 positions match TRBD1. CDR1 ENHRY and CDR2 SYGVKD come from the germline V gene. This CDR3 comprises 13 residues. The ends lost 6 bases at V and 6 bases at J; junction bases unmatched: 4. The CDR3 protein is CAIRTGEPNTIYF. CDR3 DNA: TGTGCCATCAGGACAGGGGAGCCAAACACCATATATTTT.

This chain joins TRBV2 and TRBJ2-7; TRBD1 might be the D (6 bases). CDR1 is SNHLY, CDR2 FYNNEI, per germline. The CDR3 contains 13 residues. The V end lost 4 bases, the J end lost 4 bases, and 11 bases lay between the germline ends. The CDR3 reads CASSVTGIYEQYF. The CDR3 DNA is TGTGCCAGCAGTGTCACAGGGATTTACGAGCAGTACTTC.

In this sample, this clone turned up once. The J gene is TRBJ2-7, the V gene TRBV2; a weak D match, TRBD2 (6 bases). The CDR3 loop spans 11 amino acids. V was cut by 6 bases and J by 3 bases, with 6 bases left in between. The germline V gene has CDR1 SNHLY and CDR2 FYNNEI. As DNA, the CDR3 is TGTGCCAGCAGGCGGGACTACGAGCAGTACGTC. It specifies CASRRDYEQYV.

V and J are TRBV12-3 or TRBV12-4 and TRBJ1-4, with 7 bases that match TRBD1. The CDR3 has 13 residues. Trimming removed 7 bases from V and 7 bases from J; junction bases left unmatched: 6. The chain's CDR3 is CASTGDRPEKLFF. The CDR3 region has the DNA TGTGCCAGCACCGGGGACAGACCTGAAAAACTGTTTTTT.

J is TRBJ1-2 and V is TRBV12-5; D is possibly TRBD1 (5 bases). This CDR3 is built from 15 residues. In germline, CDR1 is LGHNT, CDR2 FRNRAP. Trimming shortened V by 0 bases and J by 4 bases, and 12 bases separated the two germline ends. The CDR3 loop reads CASGLVPTAFYGYTF. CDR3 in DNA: TGTGCTAGTGGTTTGGTACCGACAGCCTTCTATGGCTACACCTTC.

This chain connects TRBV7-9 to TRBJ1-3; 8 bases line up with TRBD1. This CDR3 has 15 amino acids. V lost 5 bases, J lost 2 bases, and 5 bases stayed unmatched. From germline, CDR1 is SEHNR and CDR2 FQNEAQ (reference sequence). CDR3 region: CASSGDRGTGNTIYF. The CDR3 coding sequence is TGTGCCAGCAGCGGCGACAGGGGAACTGGAAACACCATATATTTT.

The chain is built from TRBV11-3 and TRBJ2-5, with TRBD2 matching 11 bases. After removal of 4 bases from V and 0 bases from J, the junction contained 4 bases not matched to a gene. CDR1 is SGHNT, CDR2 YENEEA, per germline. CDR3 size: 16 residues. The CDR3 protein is CASSSRTSGYQETQYF. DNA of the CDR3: TGTGCCAGCAGCTCACGGACTAGCGGGTACCAAGAGACCCAGTACTTC.

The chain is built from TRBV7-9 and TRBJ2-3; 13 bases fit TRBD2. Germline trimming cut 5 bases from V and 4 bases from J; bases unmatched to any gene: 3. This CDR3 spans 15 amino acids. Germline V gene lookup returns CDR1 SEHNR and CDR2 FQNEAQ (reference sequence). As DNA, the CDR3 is TGTGCCAGCAGCCCGACTAGCGGGAGGTCAGATACGCAGTATTTT. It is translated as CASSPTSGRSDTQYF. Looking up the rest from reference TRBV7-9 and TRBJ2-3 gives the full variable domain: DTGVSQNPRHKITKRGQNVTFRCDPISEHNRLYWYRQTLGQGPEFLTYFQNEAQLEKSRLLSDRFSAERPKGSFSTLEIQRTEQGDSAMYLCASSPTSGRSDTQYFGPGTRLTVL.

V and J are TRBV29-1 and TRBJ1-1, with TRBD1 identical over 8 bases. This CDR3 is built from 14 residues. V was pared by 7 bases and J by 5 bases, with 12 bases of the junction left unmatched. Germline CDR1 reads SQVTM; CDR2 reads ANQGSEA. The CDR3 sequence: CSATGTGGKTEAFF. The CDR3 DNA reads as TGCAGCGCCACTGGGACAGGTGGGAAAACTGAAGCTTTCTTT.

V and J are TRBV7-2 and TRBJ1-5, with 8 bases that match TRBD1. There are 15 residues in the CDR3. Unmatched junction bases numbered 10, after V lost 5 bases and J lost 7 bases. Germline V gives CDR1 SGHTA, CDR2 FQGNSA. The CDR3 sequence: CASSQGAGGGQPQHF. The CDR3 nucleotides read TGTGCCAGCAGCCAGGGGGCAGGGGGCGGGCAGCCCCAGCATTTT.

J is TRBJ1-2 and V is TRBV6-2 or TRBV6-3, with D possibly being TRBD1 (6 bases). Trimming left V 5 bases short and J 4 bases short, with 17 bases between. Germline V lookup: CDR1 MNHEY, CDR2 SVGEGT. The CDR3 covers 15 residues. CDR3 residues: CASSPQQGISYGYTF. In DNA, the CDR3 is TGTGCCAGCAGTCCACAACAGGGTATCAGCTATGGCTACACCTTC.

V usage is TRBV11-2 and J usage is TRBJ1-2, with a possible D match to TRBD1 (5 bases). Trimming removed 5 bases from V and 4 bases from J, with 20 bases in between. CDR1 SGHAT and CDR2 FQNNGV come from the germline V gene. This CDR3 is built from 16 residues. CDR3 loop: CASSGGGRGPRYGYTF. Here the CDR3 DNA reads TGTGCCAGCAGCGGGGGAGGGAGAGGACCGCGCTATGGCTACACCTTC.

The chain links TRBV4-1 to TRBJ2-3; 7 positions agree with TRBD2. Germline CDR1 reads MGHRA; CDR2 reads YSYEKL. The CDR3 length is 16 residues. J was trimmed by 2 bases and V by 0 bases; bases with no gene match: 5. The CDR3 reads CASSQDFGGDTDTQYF. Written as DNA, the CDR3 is TGCGCCAGCAGCCAAGATTTTGGGGGGGACACAGATACGCAGTATTTT.

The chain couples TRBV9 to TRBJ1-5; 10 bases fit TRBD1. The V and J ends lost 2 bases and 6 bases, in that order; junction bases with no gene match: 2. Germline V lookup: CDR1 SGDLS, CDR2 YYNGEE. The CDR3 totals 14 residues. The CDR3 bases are TGTGCCAGCAGCGTGGGACAGGGGTCTCAGCCCCAGCATTTT. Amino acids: CASSVGQGSQPQHF.

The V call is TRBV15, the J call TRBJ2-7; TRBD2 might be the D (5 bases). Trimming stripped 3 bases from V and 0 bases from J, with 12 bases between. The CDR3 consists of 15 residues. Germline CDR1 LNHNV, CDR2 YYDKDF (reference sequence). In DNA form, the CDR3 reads TGTGCCACCAGCAGGAGAGTGGCGGGCTCCTACGAGCAGTACTTC. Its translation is CATSRRVAGSYEQYF.

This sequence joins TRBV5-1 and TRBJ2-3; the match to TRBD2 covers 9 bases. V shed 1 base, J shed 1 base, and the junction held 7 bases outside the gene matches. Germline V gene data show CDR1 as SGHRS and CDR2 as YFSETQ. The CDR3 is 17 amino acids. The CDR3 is CASSLQPSGDRTDTQYF. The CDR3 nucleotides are TGCGCCAGCAGCTTGCAGCCTAGCGGGGACCGCACAGATACGCAGTATTTT.

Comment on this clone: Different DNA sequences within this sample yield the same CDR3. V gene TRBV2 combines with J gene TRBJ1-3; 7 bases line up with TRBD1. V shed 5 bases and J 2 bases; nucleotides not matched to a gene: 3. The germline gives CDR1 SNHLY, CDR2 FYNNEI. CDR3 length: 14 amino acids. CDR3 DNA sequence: TGTGCCAGCAGTCGCGACAGGGCTGGAAACACCATATATTTT. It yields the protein CASSRDRAGNTIYF.

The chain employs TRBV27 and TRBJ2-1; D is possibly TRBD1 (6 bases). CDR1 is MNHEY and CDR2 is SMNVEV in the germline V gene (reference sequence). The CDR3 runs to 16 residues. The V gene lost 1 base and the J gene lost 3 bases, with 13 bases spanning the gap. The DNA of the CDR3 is TGTGCCAGCAGTTTATTGGTGGGGGCGATCTACAATGAGCAGTTCTTC. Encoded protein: CASSLLVGAIYNEQFF.

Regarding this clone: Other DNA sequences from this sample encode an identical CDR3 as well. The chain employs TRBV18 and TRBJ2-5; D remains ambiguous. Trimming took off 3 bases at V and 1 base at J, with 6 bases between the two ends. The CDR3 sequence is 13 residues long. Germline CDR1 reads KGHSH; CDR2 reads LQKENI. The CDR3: CASSPGLQETQYF. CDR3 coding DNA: TGTGCCAGCTCACCTGGCCTCCAAGAGACCCAGTACTTC.

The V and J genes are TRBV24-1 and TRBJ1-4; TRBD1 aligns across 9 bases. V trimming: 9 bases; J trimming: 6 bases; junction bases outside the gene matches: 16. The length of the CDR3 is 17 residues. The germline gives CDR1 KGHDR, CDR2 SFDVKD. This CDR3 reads CATRGDRERGNDEKLFF. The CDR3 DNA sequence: TGTGCCACCCGGGGGGACAGGGAACGGGGTAATGATGAAAAACTGTTTTTT.

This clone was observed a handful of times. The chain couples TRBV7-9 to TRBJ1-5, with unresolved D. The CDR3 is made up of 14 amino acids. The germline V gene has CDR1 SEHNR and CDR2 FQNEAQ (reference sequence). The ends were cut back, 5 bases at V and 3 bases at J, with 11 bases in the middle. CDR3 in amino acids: CASSDKQANQPQHF. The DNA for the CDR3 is TGTGCCAGCAGCGACAAGCAGGCCAATCAGCCCCAGCATTTT.

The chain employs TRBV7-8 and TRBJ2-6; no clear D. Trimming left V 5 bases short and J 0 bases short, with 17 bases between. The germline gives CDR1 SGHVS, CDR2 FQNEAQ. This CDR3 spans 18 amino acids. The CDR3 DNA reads TGTGCCAGCAGCCCGACCGGGTTTTCCTCCTCTGGGGCCAACGTCCTGACTTTC. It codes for CASSPTGFSSSGANVLTF.